This entry describes one T cell receptor beta chain. This sample is part of a study of long-term antiretroviral therapy in people with HIV. They ran version v3.0 of the immunoSEQ assay at survey level. Generated by immunoSEQ multiplex PCR, the TCRdb table keeps only in-frame clones and is missing some. The sample lists tens of thousands of clones, 90% to 95% seen once, with around 2.7% in the top ten. Germline loops: CDR1 SGHRS, CDR2 YFSETQ. This CDR3 region has 14 residues. V lost 4 bases and J lost 7, with 14 bases in between. At minimum, one pre-ART and two post-ART PBMC samples were obtained from each donor. It was in the United States that all participants with HIV were treated. Samples held about 0.95-11 million cryopreserved PBMC, and DNA extraction followed.

V usage is TRBV5-1 and J usage is TRBJ1-4; no clear D gene. The sequence came from a woman aged 50 to 60 with HIV. The input for sequencing was unsorted PBMCs, taken 3.7 years after starting antiretroviral therapy. Written as DNA, the CDR3 is TGCGCCAGCAGCATAGGGATCGGAGGTGAAAAACTGTTTTTT. Translating it yields CASSIGIGGEKLFF.